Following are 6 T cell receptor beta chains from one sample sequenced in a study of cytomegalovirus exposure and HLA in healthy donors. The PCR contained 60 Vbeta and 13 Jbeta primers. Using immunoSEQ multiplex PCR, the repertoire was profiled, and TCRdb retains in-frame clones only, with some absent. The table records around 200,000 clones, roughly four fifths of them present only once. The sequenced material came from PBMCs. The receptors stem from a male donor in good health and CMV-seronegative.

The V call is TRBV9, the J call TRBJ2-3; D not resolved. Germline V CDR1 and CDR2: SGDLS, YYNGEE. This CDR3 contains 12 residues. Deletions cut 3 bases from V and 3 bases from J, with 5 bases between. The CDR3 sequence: CASSATTDTQYF. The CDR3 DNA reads TGTGCCAGCAGCGCGACTACAGATACGCAGTATTTT.

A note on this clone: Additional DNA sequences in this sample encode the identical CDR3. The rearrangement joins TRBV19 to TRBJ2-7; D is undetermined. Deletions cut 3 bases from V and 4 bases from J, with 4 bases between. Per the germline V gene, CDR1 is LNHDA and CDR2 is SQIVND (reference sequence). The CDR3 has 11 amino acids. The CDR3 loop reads CASSIGYEQYF. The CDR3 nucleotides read TGTGCCAGTAGTATCGGTTACGAGCAGTACTTC.

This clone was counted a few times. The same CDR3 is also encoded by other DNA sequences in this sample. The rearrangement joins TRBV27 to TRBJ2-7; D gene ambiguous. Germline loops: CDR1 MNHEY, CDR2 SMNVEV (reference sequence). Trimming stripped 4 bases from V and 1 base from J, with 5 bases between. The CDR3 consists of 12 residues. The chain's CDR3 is CASSSPSYEQYF. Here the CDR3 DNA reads TGTGCCAGCAGTTCCCCTTCCTACGAGCAGTACTTC.

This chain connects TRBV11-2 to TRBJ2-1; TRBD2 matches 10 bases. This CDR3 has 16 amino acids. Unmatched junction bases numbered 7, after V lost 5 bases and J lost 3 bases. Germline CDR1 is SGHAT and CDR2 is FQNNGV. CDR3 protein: CASSPPSGSNYNEQFF. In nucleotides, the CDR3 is TGTGCCAGCAGCCCCCCTAGCGGGAGTAACTACAATGAGCAGTTCTTC.

This CDR3 reads CASSQETGGGYTF. The CDR3 nucleotides read TGCGCCAGCAGCCAAGAAACAGGGGGTGGCTACACCTTC. V gene TRBV4-3 combines with J gene TRBJ1-2; TRBD1 matches 8 bases. This CDR3 region has 13 residues. J gave up 7 bases and V 0 bases, and 1 base lay outside the gene matches. Germline assignment: CDR1 LGHNA and CDR2 YSLEER.

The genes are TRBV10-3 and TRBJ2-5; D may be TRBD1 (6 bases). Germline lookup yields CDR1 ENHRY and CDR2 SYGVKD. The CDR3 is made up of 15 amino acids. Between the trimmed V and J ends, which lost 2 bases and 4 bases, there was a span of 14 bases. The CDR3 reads CAISEIAGAGETQYF. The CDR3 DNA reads TGTGCCATCAGTGAGATTGCAGGGGCGGGAGAGACCCAGTACTTC.